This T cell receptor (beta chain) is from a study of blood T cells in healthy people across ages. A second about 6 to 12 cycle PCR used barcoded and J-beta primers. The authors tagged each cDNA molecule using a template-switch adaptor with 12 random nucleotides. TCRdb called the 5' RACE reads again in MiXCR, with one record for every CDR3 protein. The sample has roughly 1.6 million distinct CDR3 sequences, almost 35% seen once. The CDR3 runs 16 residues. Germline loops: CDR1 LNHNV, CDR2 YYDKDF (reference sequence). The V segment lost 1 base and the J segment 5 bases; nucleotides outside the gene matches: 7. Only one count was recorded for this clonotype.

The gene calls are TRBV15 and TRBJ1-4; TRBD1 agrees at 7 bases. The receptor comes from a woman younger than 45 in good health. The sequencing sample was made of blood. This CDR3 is CATSRARTGANEKLFF. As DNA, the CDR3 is TGTGCCACCAGCAGAGCCAGGACAGGCGCCAATGAAAAACTGTTTTTT.